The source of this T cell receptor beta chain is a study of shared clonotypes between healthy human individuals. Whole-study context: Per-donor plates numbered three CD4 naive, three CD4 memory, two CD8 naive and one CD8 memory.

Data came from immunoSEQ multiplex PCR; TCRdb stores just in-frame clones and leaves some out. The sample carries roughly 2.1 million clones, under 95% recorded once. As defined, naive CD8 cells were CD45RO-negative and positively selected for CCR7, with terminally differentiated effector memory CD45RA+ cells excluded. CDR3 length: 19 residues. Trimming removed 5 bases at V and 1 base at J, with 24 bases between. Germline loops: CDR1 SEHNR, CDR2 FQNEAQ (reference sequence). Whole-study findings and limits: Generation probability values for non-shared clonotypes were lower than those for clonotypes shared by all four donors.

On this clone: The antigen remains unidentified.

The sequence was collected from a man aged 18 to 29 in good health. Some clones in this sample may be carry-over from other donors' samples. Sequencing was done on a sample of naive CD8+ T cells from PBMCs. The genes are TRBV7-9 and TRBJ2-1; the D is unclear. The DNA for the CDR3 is TGTGCCAGCAGCCCCACCTACCCCCGTCGTGGCCGATCCTACAATGAGCAGTTCTTC. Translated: CASSPTYPRRGRSYNEQFF.